The next 5 T cell receptor beta chains were all read from a single sample in a study of identical twins. TCRdb independently ran MiXCR on the 5' RACE reads; one entry per CDR3 protein. The profile shows about 720,000 distinct CDR3 sequences, about 18% of them singletons. This sample also belongs to another study, concerning T cells expressing NK-cell markers.

The sequenced sample consisted of PBMCs. The origin of the receptors is a woman between 18 and 29 years old in good health.

This clonotype occurred a few times. The chain combines TRBV7-9 with TRBJ2-7; 7 bases match TRBD1. The V gene end was trimmed by 5 bases and the J gene end by 5 bases; junction bases not matched to a gene: 12. Germline V gene lookup returns CDR1 SEHNR and CDR2 FQNEAQ (reference sequence). The CDR3 runs to 15 residues. The CDR3 DNA reads TGTGCCAGCAGCAGAGACAGGGCCGGGGCCGACGAGCAGTACTTC. Its protein is CASSRDRAGADEQYF.

This clonotype appeared many times. The chain has TRBV12-3 or TRBV12-4 and TRBJ2-4, with D perhaps TRBD2 (5 bases). The CDR3 consists of 14 residues. The ends were cut back, 6 bases at V and 3 bases at J, with 12 bases in the middle. The CDR3 here is CASSSRGDKNIQYF. CDR3 in DNA: TGTGCCAGCAGCTCCCGGGGAGACAAAAACATTCAGTACTTC.

This sequence joins TRBV11-2 and TRBJ2-1, with D unresolved. This CDR3 has 11 residues. Germline lookup yields CDR1 SGHAT and CDR2 FQNNGV. The V end was cut by 5 bases, the J end by 9 bases, with 8 bases between. The CDR3 DNA reads as TGTGCCAGCAGCCCCTCGATTGAGCAGTTCTTC. Its protein product is CASSPSIEQFF.

This clonotype came up a few times. This sequence joins TRBV7-8 and TRBJ2-7; TRBD2 aligns across 11 bases. V dropped 3 bases and J dropped 5; count of bases not matched to a gene: 12. This CDR3 spans 17 amino acids. CDR1 is SGHVS, CDR2 FQNEAQ, per germline. For the CDR3, the DNA is TGTGCCAGCAGCTTGTATAGGGTAGCGGGAGGGAACCACGAGCAGTACTTC. Residues: CASSLYRVAGGNHEQYF.

This clonotype came up a few times. J is TRBJ2-1 and V is TRBV15, with D perhaps given as TRBD1 or TRBD2 (5 bases each). This CDR3 comprises 15 residues. Trimming stripped 3 bases from V and 4 bases from J, with 13 bases between. Germline CDR1 is LNHNV and CDR2 is YYDKDF (reference sequence). This chain's CDR3 is CATSSRDHNYNEQFF. CDR3 nucleotide sequence: TGTGCCACCAGCAGCCGGGACCACAATTACAATGAGCAGTTCTTC.